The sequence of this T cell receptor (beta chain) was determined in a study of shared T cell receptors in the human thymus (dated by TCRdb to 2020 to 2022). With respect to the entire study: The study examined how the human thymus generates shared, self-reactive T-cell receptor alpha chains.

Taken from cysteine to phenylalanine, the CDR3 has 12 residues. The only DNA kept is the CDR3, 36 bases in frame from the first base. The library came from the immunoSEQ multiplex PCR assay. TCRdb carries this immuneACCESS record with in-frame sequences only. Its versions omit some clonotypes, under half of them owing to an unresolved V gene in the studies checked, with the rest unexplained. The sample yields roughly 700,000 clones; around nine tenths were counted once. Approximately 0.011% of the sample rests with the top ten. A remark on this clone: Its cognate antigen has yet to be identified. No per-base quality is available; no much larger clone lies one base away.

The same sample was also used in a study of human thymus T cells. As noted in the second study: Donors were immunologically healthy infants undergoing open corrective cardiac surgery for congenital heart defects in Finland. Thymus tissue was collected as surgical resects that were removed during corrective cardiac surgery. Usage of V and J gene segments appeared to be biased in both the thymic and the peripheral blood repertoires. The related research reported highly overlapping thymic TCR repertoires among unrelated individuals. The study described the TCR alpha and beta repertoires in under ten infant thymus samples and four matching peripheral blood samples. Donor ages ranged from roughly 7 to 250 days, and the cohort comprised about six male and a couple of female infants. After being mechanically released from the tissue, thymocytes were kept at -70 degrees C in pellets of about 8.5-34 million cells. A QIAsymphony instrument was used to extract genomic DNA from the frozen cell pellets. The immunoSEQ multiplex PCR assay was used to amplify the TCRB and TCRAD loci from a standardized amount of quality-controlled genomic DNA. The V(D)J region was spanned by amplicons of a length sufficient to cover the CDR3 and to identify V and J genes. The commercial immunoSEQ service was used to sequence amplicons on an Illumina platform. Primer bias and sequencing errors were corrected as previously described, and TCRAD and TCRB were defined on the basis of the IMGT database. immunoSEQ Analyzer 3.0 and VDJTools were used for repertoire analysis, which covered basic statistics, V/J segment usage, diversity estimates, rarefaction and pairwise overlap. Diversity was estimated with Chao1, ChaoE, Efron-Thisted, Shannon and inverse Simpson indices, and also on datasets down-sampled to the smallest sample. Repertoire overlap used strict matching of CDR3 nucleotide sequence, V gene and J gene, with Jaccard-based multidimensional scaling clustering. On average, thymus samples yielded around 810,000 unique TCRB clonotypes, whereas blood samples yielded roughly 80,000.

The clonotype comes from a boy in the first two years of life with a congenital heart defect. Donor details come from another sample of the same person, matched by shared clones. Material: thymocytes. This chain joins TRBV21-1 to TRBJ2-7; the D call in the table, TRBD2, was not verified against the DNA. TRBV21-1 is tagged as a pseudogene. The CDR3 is CASSKEEGSEYF. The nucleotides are TGTGCCAGCAGCAAAGAAGAGGGTTCGGAGTACTTC.